The 12 T cell receptor beta chains in this list originate from one sample, sequenced in a study of human T cells and chemical hapten exposure. TCRdb analysed the RACE reads with MiXCR anew, one entry per CDR3 protein. The sample carries roughly 120,000 distinct CDR3 sequences, roughly 13% recorded once. Time point of the sample: patch test 1, 2 weeks after DPC sensitization. Treatment noted: therapeutic diphenylcyclopropenone sensitization with weekly scalp DPC. Sequences were derived from whole blood, sampled in connection with sensitization to the hapten diphenylcyclopropenone (DPC). The receptors were sampled from a man between 18 and 29 years old with alopecia areata. Some clones in this sample may be carry-over from other donors' samples.

In this sample, this clonotype turned up a few times. The chain uses TRBV7-8 and TRBJ2-7; 7 bases are a match to TRBD1. CDR1 is SGHVS, CDR2 FQNEAQ, per germline. CDR3 length equals 16 residues. With V trimmed by 1 base and J by 2 bases, 8 bases remained unmatched. CDR3 in amino acids: CASSLGSSDRAYEQYF. CDR3 bases: TGTGCCAGCAGCTTAGGTTCTTCCGACAGGGCCTACGAGCAGTACTTC.

This clonotype was observed many times. CDR3 region: CASSEQGQRGYTF. CDR3 bases: TGTGCCAGCAGTGAACAGGGCCAGCGTGGCTACACCTTC. The genes are TRBV2 and TRBJ1-2; tentative D call: TRBD1 (5 bases). V was pared by 2 bases and J by 7 bases, with 11 bases between. The CDR3 sequence is 13 residues long. Per the germline V gene, CDR1 is SNHLY and CDR2 is FYNNEI.

This clonotype has a handful of counts. The genes are TRBV18 and TRBJ2-3, with D possibly being TRBD1 (5 bases). The length of the CDR3 is 12 residues. V dropped 3 bases and J dropped 7 bases, with 8 bases sitting between them. The germline V gene has CDR1 KGHSH and CDR2 LQKENI. The chain's CDR3 is CASSPPGYTQYF. The DNA of the CDR3 is TGTGCCAGCTCACCCCCAGGGTATACGCAGTATTTT.

The CDR3 region is CASSVFSGDNEQFF. In nucleotides, the CDR3 is TGTGCCAGCAGTGTTTTTAGCGGGGACAATGAGCAGTTCTTC. The rearrangement uses TRBV3-1 and TRBJ2-1; 8 bases agree with TRBD2. The V and J ends lost 6 bases and 5 bases, in that order; junction bases with no gene match: 6. The germline CDR1 and CDR2 sequences are LGHDT and YNNKEL (reference sequence). The CDR3 length is 14 residues.

The genes are TRBV20-1 and TRBJ2-5; perhaps D is TRBD1 or TRBD2 (5 bases each). This CDR3 has 17 amino acids. CDR1 is DFQATT and CDR2 is SNEGSKA in the germline V gene (reference sequence). The V gene lost 3 bases and the J gene lost 7 bases, with 27 bases spanning the gap. CDR3 nucleotides: TGCAGTGCTAGCCACTGCCCGGGACCCTCTTTATTATCGACCCAGTACTTC. Translating it yields CSASHCPGPSLLSTQYF.

The CDR3, as DNA: TGCGCCAGCAGCCAGGGTAGCAGCACAGATACGCAGTATTTT. Translation: CASSQGSSTDTQYF. V and J are TRBV4-3 and TRBJ2-3; D is undetermined. CDR1 and CDR2 from the germline V gene are LGHNA and YSLEER. The length of the CDR3 is 14 residues. V was pared by 3 bases and J by 0 bases, with 7 bases between.

This rearrangement joins TRBV20-1 to TRBJ1-1, with unresolved D. V was trimmed by 6 bases and J by 0 bases, leaving 17 bases between them. This CDR3 has 15 residues. From germline, CDR1 is DFQATT and CDR2 SNEGSKA (reference sequence). The chain's CDR3 is CSAKPAQTMNTEAFF. CDR3 DNA: TGCAGTGCAAAACCGGCACAGACCATGAACACTGAAGCTTTCTTT.

The table lists this clonotype with many counts. The chain uses TRBV6-5 and TRBJ1-2; 8 bases are shared with TRBD1. In germline, CDR1 is MNHEY, CDR2 SVGAGI. CDR3 length: 11 residues. V was clipped by 5 bases and J by 7 bases; unmatched bases: 0. The CDR3 nucleotides are TGTGCCAGCAGTCAGGGGGCTGGCTACACCTTC. As protein: CASSQGAGYTF.

Here the CDR3 reads CASSLAGVKQETQYF. In DNA, the CDR3 is TGTGCCAGCAGCTTAGCGGGGGTCAAACAAGAGACCCAGTACTTC. V is TRBV5-4 and J is TRBJ2-5, with 8 bases aligning to TRBD2. Trimming took 2 bases from V and 2 from J; bases not matched to a gene: 5. This CDR3 is built from 15 residues. Per the germline V gene, CDR1 is SGHNT and CDR2 is YYREEE (reference sequence).

The CDR3 DNA is TGTGCCAGCAGCTTAACCGGGGGGGCCTTGACCCAGTACTTC. It is translated as CASSLTGGALTQYF. The chain carries TRBV7-3 and TRBJ2-5, with 8 bases aligning to TRBD2. Germline CDR1 reads SGHTA; CDR2 reads FQGTGA. The CDR3 extends over 14 amino acids. With 0 bases clipped from V and 7 bases from J, the junction kept 4 bases outside the gene matches.

The chain joins TRBV19 to TRBJ2-1; 11 bases line up with TRBD1. After removal of 9 bases from V and 6 bases from J, the junction contained 16 bases not matched to a gene. This CDR3 spans 17 amino acids. The V gene's germline CDR1 is LNHDA and CDR2 SQIVND (reference sequence). The CDR3 DNA reads TGTGCCAGCAACCACGACGGCTGGACAGGGGGCTCCAATGAGCAGTTCTTC. Its protein product is CASNHDGWTGGSNEQFF.

The genes are TRBV11-2 and TRBJ1-2; D unclear. Germline V gives CDR1 SGHAT, CDR2 FQNNGV. The CDR3 runs to 13 residues. Trimming removed 4 bases at V and 8 bases at J, with 14 bases between. The CDR3 sequence: CASSSGQITGYTF. In DNA, the CDR3 is TGTGCCAGCAGCTCGGGCCAGATAACAGGCTACACCTTC.